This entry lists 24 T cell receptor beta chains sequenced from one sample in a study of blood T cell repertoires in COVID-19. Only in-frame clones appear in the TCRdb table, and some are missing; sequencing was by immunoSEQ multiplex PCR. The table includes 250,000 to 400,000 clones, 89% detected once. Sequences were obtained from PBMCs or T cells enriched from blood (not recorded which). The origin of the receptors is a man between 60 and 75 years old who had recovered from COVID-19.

The CDR3 region has the DNA TGTGCCAGCAGTTTTAGGACAGCGCATCAGCCCCAGCATTTT. It codes for CASSFRTAHQPQHF. J is TRBJ1-5 and V is TRBV28; D perhaps matches TRBD1 (6 bases). Deletions cut 3 bases from V and 5 bases from J, with 11 bases between. Germline V gene sequence: CDR1 MDHEN, CDR2 SYDVKM. The CDR3 runs 14 residues.

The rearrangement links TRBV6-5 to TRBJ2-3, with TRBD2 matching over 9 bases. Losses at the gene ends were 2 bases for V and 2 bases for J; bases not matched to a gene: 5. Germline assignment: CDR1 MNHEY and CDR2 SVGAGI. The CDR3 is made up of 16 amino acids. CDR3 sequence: CASSYGRGRVTDTQYF. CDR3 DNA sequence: TGTGCCAGCAGTTACGGTCGCGGGAGGGTCACAGATACGCAGTATTTT.

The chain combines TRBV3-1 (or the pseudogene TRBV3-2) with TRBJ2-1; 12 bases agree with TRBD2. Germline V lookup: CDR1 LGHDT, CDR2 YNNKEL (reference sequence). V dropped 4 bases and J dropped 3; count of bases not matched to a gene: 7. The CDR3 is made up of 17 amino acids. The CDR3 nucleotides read TGTGCCAGCAGCCCTTTCCGGACTAGCGGGAACTACAATGAGCAGTTCTTC. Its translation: CASSPFRTSGNYNEQFF.

CDR3 DNA: TGTGCCAGTAGTCCGCTCGGGGGGCGGTACGAGCAGTACTTC. Amino acid sequence: CASSPLGGRYEQYF. The chain is built from TRBV19 and TRBJ2-7, with D tentatively TRBD2 (7 bases). CDR3 length: 14 amino acids. The germline V and J ends were trimmed by 5 bases and 4 bases, with 15 bases remaining between them. From germline, CDR1 is LNHDA and CDR2 SQIVND (reference sequence).

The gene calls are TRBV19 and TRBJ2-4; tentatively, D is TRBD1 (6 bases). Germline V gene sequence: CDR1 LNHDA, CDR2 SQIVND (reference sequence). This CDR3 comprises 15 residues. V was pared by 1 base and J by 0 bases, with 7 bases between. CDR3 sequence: CASSIVGGAKNIQYF. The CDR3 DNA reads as TGTGCCAGTAGTATAGTAGGGGGAGCCAAAAACATTCAGTACTTC.

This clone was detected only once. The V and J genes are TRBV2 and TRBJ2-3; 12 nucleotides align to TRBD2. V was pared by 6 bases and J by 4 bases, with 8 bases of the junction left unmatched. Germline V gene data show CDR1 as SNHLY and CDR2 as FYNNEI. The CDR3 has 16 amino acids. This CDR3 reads CASRMTSGSVADTQYF. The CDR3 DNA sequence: TGTGCCAGCAGAATGACTAGCGGGAGTGTCGCAGATACGCAGTATTTT.

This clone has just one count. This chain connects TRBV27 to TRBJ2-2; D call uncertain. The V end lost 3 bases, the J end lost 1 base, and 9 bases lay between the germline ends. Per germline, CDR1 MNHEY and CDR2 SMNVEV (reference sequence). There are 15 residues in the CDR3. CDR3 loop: CASSFARLNTGELFF. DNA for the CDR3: TGTGCCAGCAGTTTTGCCAGGCTGAACACCGGGGAGCTGTTTTTT.

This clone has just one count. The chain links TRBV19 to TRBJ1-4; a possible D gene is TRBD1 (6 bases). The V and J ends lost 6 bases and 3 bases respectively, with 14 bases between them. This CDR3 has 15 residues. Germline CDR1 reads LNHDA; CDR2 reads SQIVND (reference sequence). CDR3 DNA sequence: TGTGCCAGTAGCGGGACACTAAGAGCTAATGAAAAACTGTTTTTT. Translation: CASSGTLRANEKLFF.

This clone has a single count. The CDR3 loop is CASSYRRGLANEKLFF. CDR3 DNA sequence: TGTGCCAGCAGTTACCGGAGGGGGCTAGCTAATGAAAAACTGTTTTTT. The rearrangement joins TRBV6-5 to TRBJ1-4, with 7 bases lining up with TRBD1. Losses at the gene ends were 2 bases for V and 3 bases for J; bases not matched to a gene: 6. CDR3 length: 16 residues. The V gene's germline CDR1 is MNHEY and CDR2 SVGAGI.

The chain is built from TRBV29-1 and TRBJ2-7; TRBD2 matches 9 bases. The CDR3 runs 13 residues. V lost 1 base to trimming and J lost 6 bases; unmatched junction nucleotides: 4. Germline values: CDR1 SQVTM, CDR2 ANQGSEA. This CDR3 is CSVEGPAGGEQYF. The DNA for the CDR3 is TGCAGCGTTGAAGGTCCAGCGGGAGGCGAGCAGTACTTC.

DNA of the CDR3: TGCAGCGTTGGAGTGGGAACGGGGGGTGAAAAACTGTTTTTT. Translated: CSVGVGTGGEKLFF. The J gene is TRBJ1-4, the V gene TRBV29-1, with TRBD1 as a possible D gene (5 bases). V dropped 4 bases and J dropped 7 bases, with 16 bases sitting between them. CDR1 and CDR2 (germline): SQVTM, ANQGSEA. The CDR3 has 14 residues.

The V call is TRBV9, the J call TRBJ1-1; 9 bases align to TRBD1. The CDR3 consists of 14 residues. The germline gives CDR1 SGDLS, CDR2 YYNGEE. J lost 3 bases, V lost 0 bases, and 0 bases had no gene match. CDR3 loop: CASSVGQGDTEAFF. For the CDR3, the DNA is TGTGCCAGCAGCGTAGGACAGGGGGACACTGAAGCTTTCTTT.

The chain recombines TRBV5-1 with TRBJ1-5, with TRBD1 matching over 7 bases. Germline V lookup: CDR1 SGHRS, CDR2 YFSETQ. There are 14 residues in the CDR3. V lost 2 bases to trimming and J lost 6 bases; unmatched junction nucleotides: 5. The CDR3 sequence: CASSFGQVGQPQHF. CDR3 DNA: TGCGCCAGCAGCTTTGGACAGGTGGGTCAGCCCCAGCATTTT.

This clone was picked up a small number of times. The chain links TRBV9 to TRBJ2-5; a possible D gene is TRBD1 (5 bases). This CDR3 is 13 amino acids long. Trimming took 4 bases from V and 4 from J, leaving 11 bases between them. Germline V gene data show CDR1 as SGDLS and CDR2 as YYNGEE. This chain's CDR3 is CASSPRVGETQYF. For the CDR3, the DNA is TGTGCCAGCAGCCCCAGGGTGGGAGAGACCCAGTACTTC.

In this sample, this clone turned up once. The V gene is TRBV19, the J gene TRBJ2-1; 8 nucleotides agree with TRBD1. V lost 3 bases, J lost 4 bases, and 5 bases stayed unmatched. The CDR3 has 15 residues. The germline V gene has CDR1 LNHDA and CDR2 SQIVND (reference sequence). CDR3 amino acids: CASSMDRVGYNEQFF. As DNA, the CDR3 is TGTGCCAGTAGTATGGACAGGGTAGGGTACAATGAGCAGTTCTTC.

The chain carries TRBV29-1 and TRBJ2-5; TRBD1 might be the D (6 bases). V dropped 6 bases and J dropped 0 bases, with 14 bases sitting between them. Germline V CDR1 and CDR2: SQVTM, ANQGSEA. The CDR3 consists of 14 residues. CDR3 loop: CSVDGQTYQETQYF. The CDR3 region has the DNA TGCAGCGTGGACGGACAGACCTACCAAGAGACCCAGTACTTC.

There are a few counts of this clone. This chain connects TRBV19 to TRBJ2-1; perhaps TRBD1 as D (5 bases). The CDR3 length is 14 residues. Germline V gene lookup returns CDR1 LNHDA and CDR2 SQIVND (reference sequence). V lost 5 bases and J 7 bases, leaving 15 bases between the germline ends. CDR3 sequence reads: CASSAGYGANEQFF. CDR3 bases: TGTGCCAGTAGTGCAGGGTATGGGGCAAATGAGCAGTTCTTC. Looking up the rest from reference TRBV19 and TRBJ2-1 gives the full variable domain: DGGITQSPKYLFRKEGQNVTLSCEQNLNHDAMYWYRQDPGQGLRLIYYSQIVNDFQKGDIAEGYSVSREKKESFPLTVTSAQKNPTAFYLCASSAGYGANEQFFGPGTRLTVL.

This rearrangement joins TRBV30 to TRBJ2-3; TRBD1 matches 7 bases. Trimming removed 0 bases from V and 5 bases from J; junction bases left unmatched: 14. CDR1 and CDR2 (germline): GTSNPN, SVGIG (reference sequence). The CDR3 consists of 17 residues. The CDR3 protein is CAWSVGKDRSDIDTQYF. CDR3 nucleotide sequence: TGTGCCTGGAGTGTCGGAAAGGACAGGTCTGATATAGATACGCAGTATTTT.

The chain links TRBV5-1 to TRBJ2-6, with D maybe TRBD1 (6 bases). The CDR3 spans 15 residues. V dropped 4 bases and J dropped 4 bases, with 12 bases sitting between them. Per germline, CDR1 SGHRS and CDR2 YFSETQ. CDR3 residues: CASSPRDTGANVLTF. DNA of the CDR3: TGCGCCAGCAGCCCCAGGGACACCGGGGCCAACGTCCTGACTTTC.

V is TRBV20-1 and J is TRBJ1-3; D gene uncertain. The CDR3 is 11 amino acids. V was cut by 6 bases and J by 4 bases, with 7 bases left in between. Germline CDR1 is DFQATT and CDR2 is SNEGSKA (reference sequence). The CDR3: CSASGGNTIYF. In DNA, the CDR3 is TGCAGTGCCTCCGGGGGAAACACCATATATTTT.

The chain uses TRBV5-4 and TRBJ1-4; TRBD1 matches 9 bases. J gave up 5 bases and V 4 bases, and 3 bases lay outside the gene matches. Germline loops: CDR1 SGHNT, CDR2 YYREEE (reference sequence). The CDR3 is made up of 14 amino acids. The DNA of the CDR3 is TGTGCCAGCAGCCAAGGGACAGGGAATGAAAAACTGTTTTTT. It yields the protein CASSQGTGNEKLFF.

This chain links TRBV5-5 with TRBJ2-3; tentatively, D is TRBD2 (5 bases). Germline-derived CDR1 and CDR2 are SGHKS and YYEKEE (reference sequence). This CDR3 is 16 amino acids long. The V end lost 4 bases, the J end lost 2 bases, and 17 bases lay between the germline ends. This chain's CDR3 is CASSPFRGSPTDTQYF. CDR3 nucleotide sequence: TGTGCCAGCAGCCCTTTTAGAGGGAGCCCCACAGATACGCAGTATTTT.

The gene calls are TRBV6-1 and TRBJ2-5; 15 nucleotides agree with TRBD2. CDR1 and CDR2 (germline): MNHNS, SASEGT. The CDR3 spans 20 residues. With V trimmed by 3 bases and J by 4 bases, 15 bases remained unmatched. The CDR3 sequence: CASSDLVAGLAGGPPETQYF. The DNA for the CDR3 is TGTGCCAGCAGTGACCTAGTCGCAGGACTAGCGGGAGGGCCCCCAGAGACCCAGTACTTC.

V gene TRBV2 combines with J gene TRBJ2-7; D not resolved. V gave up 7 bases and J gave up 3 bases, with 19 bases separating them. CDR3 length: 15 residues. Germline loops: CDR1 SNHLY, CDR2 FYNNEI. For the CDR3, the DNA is TGTGCCAGCAAGCCTGGTTTCTCAAAGCACTACGAGCAGTACTTC. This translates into CASKPGFSKHYEQYF. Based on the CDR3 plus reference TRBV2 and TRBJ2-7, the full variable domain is EPEVTQTPSHQVTQMGQEVILRCVPISNHLYFYWYRQILGQKVEFLVSFYNNEISEKSEIFDDQFSVERPDGSNFTLKIRSTKLEDSAMYFCASKPGFSKHYEQYFGPGTRLTVT.